A single sample gave rise to the 3 T cell receptor beta chains below, sequenced in a study of T cells in Graves' hyperthyroidism and ophthalmopathy. Authors of the study amplified TCR beta CDR3 regions from RNA transcripts. Using the HTBI primer set, a first-round RT-PCR was run on the TCR CDR3. TCRdb re-analysed the multiplex PCR reads in MiXCR, keeping a single row per CDR3 protein. This sample has 350,000 to 400,000 distinct CDR3 sequences; about a fifth occur once, and the top ten carry about 3.7%. Specimen: blood. The origin of the receptors is a woman in her late teens or twenties with Graves' hyperthyroidism.

This clonotype was seen many times. The chain couples TRBV11-2 to TRBJ2-2; D is unclear. Trimming took off 4 bases at V and 2 bases at J, with 5 bases between the two ends. This CDR3 spans 13 amino acids. Germline V gene lookup returns CDR1 SGHAT and CDR2 FQNNGV. CDR3 amino acids: CASSSTNTGELFF. CDR3 bases: TGTGCCAGCAGCTCTACAAACACCGGGGAGCTGTTTTTT. Using reference TRBV11-2 and TRBJ2-2 for the parts outside the CDR3, the full variable domain is EAGVAQSPRYKIIEKRQSVAFWCNPISGHATLYWYQQILGQGPKLLIQFQNNGVVDDSQLPKDRFSAERLKGVDSTLKIQPAKLEDSAVYLCASSSTNTGELFFGEGSRLTVL.

This clonotype occurred many times. The chain employs TRBV29-1 and TRBJ2-7, with TRBD2 matching 11 bases. The CDR3 spans 14 residues. Germline CDR1 SQVTM, CDR2 ANQGSEA. With 6 bases clipped from V and 3 bases from J, the junction kept 7 bases outside the gene matches. The CDR3 sequence: CSVSSGGDFYEQYF. CDR3 bases: TGCAGCGTGAGTAGCGGGGGGGATTTCTACGAGCAGTACTTC.

This clonotype appeared many times. The V and J genes are TRBV20-1 and TRBJ2-5; 8 nucleotides align to TRBD2. Trimming removed 1 base from V and 5 bases from J; junction bases left unmatched: 15. The CDR3 has 17 residues. CDR1 is DFQATT and CDR2 is SNEGSKA in the germline V gene (reference sequence). CDR3 amino acids: CSARVIFSGAFGETQYF. In nucleotides, the CDR3 is TGCAGTGCTAGAGTTATATTTAGCGGGGCGTTCGGGGAGACCCAGTACTTC.